This TCR beta chain originates from a study of CD8+ T cells in alopecia areata. Study-level findings and limits: Normal-skin resident alphabeta T cells also appear among scalp sample sequences. Especially in alopecia totalis/universalis, lesional scalp showed greater clonality than normal scalp did. It was less clear whether patients shared TCRs than it was in mice, possibly because of HLA.

Trimming cost V 2 bases and J 3 bases, with 10 bases left between them. CDR1 is MNHEY, CDR2 SVGAGI, per germline. The length of the CDR3 is 14 residues. About this clone itself: The antigen remains undetermined.

Alopecia areata patients had lesional scalp punch biopsies and peripheral blood taken from them. Reverse transcription of extracted RNA yielded cDNA, which provided the sequencing template. Method: immunoSEQ multiplex PCR; TCRdb's copy keeps in-frame clones and lacks some. The profile covers roughly 20,000 clones, with more than 50% appearing a single time and less than 7% taken by the ten largest. The sequence came from a human donor with alopecia areata. Sequences were derived from skin, sampled at week 0. The rearrangement uses TRBV6-5 and TRBJ2-5, with D perhaps TRBD2 (7 bases). The CDR3 coding sequence is TGTGCCAGCAGTTACCCGGGGGGCAAAGAGACCCAGTACTTC. Translating it yields CASSYPGGKETQYF.